This is a list of T cell receptor beta chains from one sample in a study of Ad26.COV2.S vaccination and SARS-CoV-2 variants. Here immunoSEQ multiplex PCR was the method, and the copy in TCRdb shows in-frame clones only, minus some. Of 300,000 to 450,000 clones detected, 92% appear once; the ten largest clones hold roughly 3.9%. Sequenced here: peripheral blood, sampled after recovery from COVID-19. The origin of the receptors is a human donor who had recovered from COVID-19. The CDR3 runs from the conserved cysteine through the conserved F or W. The D gene is left open where the match is weak. Clone size is given for some rows only: seen once, a few or many times, or a class if the clone is expanded.

j_call clone_size d_call v_call cdr3_nt cdr3_aa
TRBJ1-2 - - TRBV3-1/TRBV3-2 TGTGCCAGCAGCCAAAATGGACTGAACTATGGCTACACCTTC CASSQNGLNYGYTF
TRBJ2-7 - - TRBV9 TGTGCCAGCAGCGTAGATGCCGGGGCAAACTCCTACGAGCAGTACTTC CASSVDAGANSYEQYF
TRBJ2-7 - - TRBV2 TGTGCCAGCAGAGAGAACGGTTACTACGAGCAGTACTTC CASRENGYYEQYF
TRBJ2-1 - TRBD2 TRBV5-4 TGTGCCAGCAGCTGGGGTGGCGGGGGGAGCTACAATGAGCAGTTCTTC CASSWGGGGSYNEQFF
TRBJ1-3 - - TRBV21-1 TGTGCCAGCAGCAACTCTGGGCAGGGGCGGTACACCATATATTTT CASSNSGQGRYTIYF
TRBJ2-1 - TRBD2 TRBV6-2/TRBV6-3 TGTGCCAGCAGTTACTTGCGGGGGAGCTCCTACAATGAGCAGTTCTTC CASSYLRGSSYNEQFF
TRBJ2-1 - TRBD2 TRBV3-1/TRBV3-2 TGTGCCAGCAGCACGGCGGGGGGGCCCCTTGAGCAGTTCTTC CASSTAGGPLEQFF
TRBJ2-2 - - TRBV2 TGTGCCAGCAGTGAACTTCAGAACACCGGGGAGCTGTTTTTT CASSELQNTGELFF
TRBJ1-2 few TRBD1 TRBV12-5 TGTGCTAGTGGTTTGGTACTAGGACAGGGTAACTATGGCTACACCTTC CASGLVLGQGNYGYTF
TRBJ1-2 - - TRBV7-2 TGTGCCAGCAGCTTAAATACAGGGCGTTCCTATGGCTACACCTTC CASSLNTGRSYGYTF
TRBJ1-1 - - TRBV12-3/TRBV12-4 TGTGCCAGCAGTTACAGCATGAACACTGAAGCTTTCTTT CASSYSMNTEAFF
TRBJ1-2 - - TRBV6-1 TGTGCCAGCAGTGAACAGGAATTACCCCCTGGGAGGACCTTC CASSEQELPPGRTF
TRBJ1-2 - TRBD1 TRBV12-3/TRBV12-4 TGTGCCAGCAGTCTGACAGGGTCGGATGGCTACACCTTC CASSLTGSDGYTF
TRBJ1-2 - TRBD1 TRBV10-3 TGTGCCATCAGTGAGGGACAGGGAGGACATGGCTACACCTTC CAISEGQGGHGYTF
TRBJ2-7 - - TRBV7-9 TGTGCCAGCAGTGTCTCGGGGACACCGGGGGAGGAGCAGTACTTC CASSVSGTPGEEQYF
TRBJ2-1 - - TRBV11-2 TGTGCCAGCAGCTCCATACTAGCAGGCAATGAGCAGTTCTTC CASSSILAGNEQFF
TRBJ2-6 - - TRBV27 TGTGCCAGCAGTGGAGGGACAGATCTCACTGGGGCCAACGTCCTGACTTTC CASSGGTDLTGANVLTF
TRBJ2-4 - - TRBV5-6 TGTGCCAGCAGCTTGCTTCGTGGCGTTTTAGTAGCCAAAAACATTCAGTACTTC CASSLLRGVLVAKNIQYF
TRBJ2-3 - - TRBV6-5 TGTGCCAGCAGTTCCCAGGTGGGAGATACGCAGTATTTT CASSSQVGDTQYF
TRBJ2-7 - - TRBV27 TGTGCCAGCAGTTTATCCCCTAGCCATTCCTACGAGCAGTACTTC CASSLSPSHSYEQYF
TRBJ1-2 - - TRBV15 TGTGCCACCAGCAGAGAACAGGCAGCGTTTGGCTACACCTTC CATSREQAAFGYTF
TRBJ2-1 once - TRBV9 TGTGCCAGCAGCGGTAAAGCGGGCCCCTACAATGAGCAGTTCTTC CASSGKAGPYNEQFF